Here is one T cell receptor (beta chain) with its context. Antigen unknown. Just one base apart from a much larger clone, this may be a read error. This specimen comes from a study of T cells in Graves' hyperthyroidism and ophthalmopathy. CDR3 size: 13 residues. Germline CDR1 reads SNHLY; CDR2 reads FYNNEI. Trimming left V 5 bases short and J 8 bases short, with 15 bases between. RNA transcripts provided the source from which TCR beta CDR3 regions were amplified. During a first-round RT-PCR of the TCR CDR3, the HTBI primer set was used. TCRdb redid the calling of the multiplex PCR reads with MiXCR, one entry per CDR3 protein. Here the sample spans approximately 590,000 distinct CDR3 sequences, roughly 46% being singletons. The study, taken as a whole, reports: The model predicted ophthalmopathy a median around 6.5 months before onset. Using 13 V-J features, a model discriminated ophthalmopathy from stable hyperthyroidism.

This clonotype was obtained from a woman younger than 35 with Graves' hyperthyroidism. This sequence joins TRBV2 and TRBJ1-2; possible D gene TRBD1, 6 bases. Input material: peripheral blood or thyroid tissue (not recorded which). The CDR3 loop is CASSRTGPKGYTF. Here the CDR3 DNA reads TGTGCCAGCAGTCGTACAGGGCCTAAGGGCTACACCTTC. Combining the CDR3 with reference TRBV2 and TRBJ1-2 gives the whole variable domain EPEVTQTPSHQVTQMGQEVILRCVPISNHLYFYWYRQILGQKVEFLVSFYNNEISEKSEIFDDQFSVERPDGSNFTLKIRSTKLEDSAMYFCASSRTGPKGYTFGSGTRLTVV.